Listed here are 21 T cell receptor beta chains from one sample, sequenced in a study of shared clonotypes between healthy human individuals. CD45RO negativity and positive selection for CCR7 defined naive CD8 cells, a population that excluded terminally differentiated effector memory CD45RA+ cells. This table comes from immunoSEQ multiplex PCR, and its TCRdb copy is limited to in-frame clones, with some not included. The table has roughly 2.1 million clones, roughly 91% seen once. Sequenced sample: naive CD8+ T cells from PBMCs. The receptors were sampled from a man younger than 30 in good health. Some clones in this sample may be carry-over from other donors' samples.

This chain joins TRBV27 and TRBJ2-3; 9 bases line up with TRBD1. The junction had 14 bases not matched to a gene; V was cut back by 4 bases and J by 3 bases. Looked up from germline, CDR1 is MNHEY and CDR2 is SMNVEV (reference sequence). CDR3 length: 18 amino acids. The CDR3: CASSSNNRDRVMTDTQYF. The CDR3 nucleotides are TGTGCCAGCAGTTCCAACAACCGGGACAGGGTAATGACAGATACGCAGTATTTT.

The chain employs TRBV19 and TRBJ2-1, with 8 positions matching TRBD2. The V and J ends lost 2 bases and 9 bases, in that order; junction bases with no gene match: 12. CDR3 size: 16 residues. Germline assignment: CDR1 LNHDA and CDR2 SQIVND (reference sequence). The DNA of the CDR3 is TGTGCCAGTAGTATATCTGGAAGCGGGAGTTACGGTGAGCAGTTCTTC. Amino acids: CASSISGSGSYGEQFF.

A note on this clone: Other DNA sequences of this sample code for an identical CDR3. This chain links TRBV11-2 with TRBJ2-5; D remains unclear. The V gene's germline CDR1 is SGHAT and CDR2 FQNNGV. V dropped 5 bases and J dropped 4 bases, with 8 bases sitting between them. The CDR3 contains 12 residues. The CDR3 reads CASSPRVETQYF. Written as DNA, the CDR3 is TGTGCCAGCAGCCCAAGGGTAGAGACCCAGTACTTC.

The genes are TRBV29-1 and TRBJ2-7, with 7 bases that match TRBD1. Germline trimming cut 7 bases from V and 3 bases from J; bases unmatched to any gene: 9. Germline V gene sequence: CDR1 SQVTM, CDR2 ANQGSEA. The CDR3 extends over 13 amino acids. Written as DNA, the CDR3 is TGCAGCGCATCCGGGACAGTCAACTACGAGCAGTACTTC. Its protein is CSASGTVNYEQYF.

This chain links TRBV4-2 with TRBJ1-4; D is uncertain. V lost 0 bases, J lost 4 bases, and 9 bases lay in between. The CDR3 runs to 15 residues. Germline V gene data show CDR1 as LGHNA and CDR2 as YNFKEQ. The CDR3 is CASSQELQINEKLFF. The CDR3 DNA sequence: TGTGCCAGCAGCCAAGAGTTACAGATTAATGAAAAACTGTTTTTT.

In this sample, this clone turned up once. The CDR3 DNA is TGTGCCAGCTCCCCGGACCCAGGGTTACCCTACGAGCAGTACTTC. This sequence encodes CASSPDPGLPYEQYF. V and J are TRBV18 and TRBJ2-7, with a weak D call TRBD1 (5 bases). The germline V and J ends were trimmed by 6 bases and 2 bases, with 17 bases remaining between them. The germline CDR1 and CDR2 sequences are KGHSH and LQKENI. This CDR3 is 15 amino acids long.

The chain combines TRBV30 with TRBJ1-5, with D possibly matching TRBD1 (5 bases). V lost 0 bases to trimming and J lost 4 bases, with 10 bases between them. The germline V gene has CDR1 GTSNPN and CDR2 SVGIG (reference sequence). The CDR3 runs to 14 residues. The CDR3: CAWSVGGENQPQHF. The CDR3 DNA is TGTGCCTGGAGTGTGGGAGGGGAGAATCAGCCCCAGCATTTT.

The rearrangement links TRBV6-5 to TRBJ2-2, with no clear D. The germline V and J ends were trimmed by 3 bases and 0 bases, with 11 bases remaining between them. Germline CDR1 is MNHEY and CDR2 is SVGAGI. CDR3 size: 16 residues. CDR3 bases: TGTGCCAGCAGTTATATTAGACGGTCGAACACCGGGGAGCTGTTTTTT. The encoded protein is CASSYIRRSNTGELFF.

The rearrangement uses TRBV10-3 and TRBJ2-1; D is ambiguous. Germline-derived CDR1 and CDR2 are ENHRY and SYGVKD. The CDR3 is 15 amino acids. V was shortened by 3 bases and J by 5 bases, with 14 bases between the two germline ends. Written as DNA, the CDR3 is TGTGCCATCAGTGATTCCCCATCGGAAAACAATGAGCAGTTCTTC. It translates to CAISDSPSENNEQFF.

The chain is built from TRBV18 and TRBJ2-7, with TRBD2 matching over 7 bases. The CDR3 contains 13 residues. V was pared by 6 bases and J by 4 bases, with 6 bases of the junction left unmatched. Germline V CDR1 and CDR2: KGHSH, LQKENI. Here the CDR3 reads CASSSGRGYEQYF. CDR3 in DNA: TGTGCCAGCTCCTCTGGGAGGGGATACGAGCAGTACTTC.

The chain employs TRBV19 and TRBJ2-7; 11 bases fit TRBD1. Germline V gene sequence: CDR1 LNHDA, CDR2 SQIVND (reference sequence). Trimming removed 5 bases from V and 6 bases from J; junction bases left unmatched: 15. The CDR3 has 17 amino acids. The CDR3 sequence is CASSPRTGGSLFPEQYF. The CDR3 bases are TGTGCCAGTAGTCCTCGGACAGGGGGCAGCCTCTTTCCCGAGCAGTACTTC.

This clone was seen a single time. This rearrangement joins TRBV13 to TRBJ1-1, with 12 bases lining up with TRBD1. The CDR3 totals 17 residues. Germline CDR1 PRHDT, CDR2 FYEKMQ (reference sequence). V lost 5 bases, J lost 3 bases, and 10 bases stayed unmatched. CDR3 sequence (DNA): TGTGCCAGCAGCCCTTCAGGGACAGGGGGCACATACACTGAAGCTTTCTTT. It codes for CASSPSGTGGTYTEAFF.

This chain joins TRBV13 and TRBJ2-1; no clear D. The CDR3 has 13 residues. In germline, CDR1 is PRHDT, CDR2 FYEKMQ (reference sequence). V was shortened by 3 bases and J by 6 bases, with 9 bases between the two germline ends. CDR3 region: CASSFMGFNEQFF. The CDR3 nucleotides read TGTGCCAGCAGCTTCATGGGGTTCAATGAGCAGTTCTTC.

This chain joins TRBV30 and TRBJ2-2, with a tentative D call TRBD1 (6 bases). The CDR3 length is 15 residues. Germline V gene lookup returns CDR1 GTSNPN and CDR2 SVGIG (reference sequence). Trimming took 3 bases from V and 1 from J, leaving 12 bases between them. The CDR3, as DNA: TGTGCCTGGAGATGGGGGCAGGAGAACACCGGGGAGCTGTTTTTT. Protein sequence: CAWRWGQENTGELFF.

The V and J genes are TRBV4-1 and TRBJ2-7; D is possibly TRBD1 (6 bases). The germline CDR1 and CDR2 sequences are MGHRA and YSYEKL. V lost 3 bases and J 6 bases, leaving 12 bases between the germline ends. This CDR3 is built from 13 residues. CDR3 amino acids: CASSHEDRGEQYF. CDR3 DNA sequence: TGCGCCAGCAGCCACGAGGACAGAGGCGAGCAGTACTTC.

The chain links TRBV7-8 to TRBJ2-7; TRBD2 is a possible D gene (5 bases). Germline V gene lookup returns CDR1 SGHVS and CDR2 FQNEAQ. The CDR3 has 13 residues. Trimming stripped 0 bases from V and 4 bases from J, with 7 bases between. The CDR3 loop reads CASSLASVYEQYF. The CDR3 DNA follows: TGTGCCAGCAGCTTAGCTAGCGTGTACGAGCAGTACTTC.

The rearrangement joins TRBV5-6 to TRBJ1-2; TRBD1 agrees at 7 bases. The germline V gene has CDR1 SGHDT and CDR2 YYEEEE. V shed 1 base, J shed 2 bases, and the junction held 5 bases outside the gene matches. The CDR3 length is 15 residues. The CDR3 protein is CASSLHRGGNYGYTF. DNA for the CDR3: TGTGCCAGCAGCTTGCACAGGGGTGGGAACTATGGCTACACCTTC.

The V call is TRBV28, the J call TRBJ2-1, with 14 bases lining up with TRBD2. There are 14 residues in the CDR3. Germline assignment: CDR1 MDHEN and CDR2 SYDVKM. Losses at the gene ends were 4 bases for V and 15 bases for J; bases not matched to a gene: 8. CDR3 sequence reads: CASSWTGLAGDAFF. The CDR3 DNA is TGTGCCAGCAGTTGGACGGGACTAGCGGGAGATGCGTTCTTC.

This chain links TRBV7-9 with TRBJ2-2; 9 bases match TRBD1. The CDR3 extends over 13 amino acids. From germline, CDR1 is SEHNR and CDR2 FQNEAQ (reference sequence). V trimming: 7 bases; J trimming: 7 bases; junction bases outside the gene matches: 4. DNA for the CDR3: TGTGCCAGCACCGCGGGACAGGGCGGGGAGCTGTTTTTT. It encodes CASTAGQGGELFF.

This chain uses TRBV10-3 with TRBJ1-1, with unresolved D. The CDR3 sequence is 13 residues long. CDR1 ENHRY and CDR2 SYGVKD come from the germline V gene. With 4 bases removed from V and 5 bases from J, the gap between germline ends came to 11 bases. For the CDR3, the DNA is TGTGCCATCAGTGGGGCAGCGGGGACTGAAGCTTTCTTT. This gives the protein CAISGAAGTEAFF.

The chain is built from TRBV2 and TRBJ2-7; D unresolved. V lost 4 bases and J lost 6, with 13 bases in between. CDR1 and CDR2 from the germline V gene are SNHLY and FYNNEI. The CDR3 runs to 13 residues. DNA of the CDR3: TGTGCCAGCAGTGCGGCAAAAGTGGGCGAGCAGTACTTC. Translated, it gives CASSAAKVGEQYF. The full variable domain, with the rest looked up from reference TRBV2 and TRBJ2-7, is EPEVTQTPSHQVTQMGQEVILRCVPISNHLYFYWYRQILGQKVEFLVSFYNNEISEKSEIFDDQFSVERPDGSNFTLKIRSTKLEDSAMYFCASSAAKVGEQYFGPGTRLTVT.